One sample yielded the 20 T cell receptor beta chains listed below, sequenced in a study of T cell responses to AZD1222 COVID-19 vaccine. Produced via immunoSEQ multiplex PCR; TCRdb's table is partial and in-frame only. The data contain about 120,000 clones, around 88% of them singletons. Sequenced here: peripheral blood, sampled on day 0 of AZD1222 vaccination. These receptors all stem from an adult in good health.

On this clone itself: Other DNA sequences from this sample encode an identical CDR3 as well. The rearrangement links TRBV18 to TRBJ1-1; TRBD1 is a possible D gene (5 bases). Deletions cut 6 bases from V and 0 bases from J, with 11 bases between. Germline loops: CDR1 KGHSH, CDR2 LQKENI. The CDR3 runs to 14 residues. Here the CDR3 reads CASSPGTVNTEAFF. For the CDR3, the DNA is TGTGCCAGCTCCCCCGGGACGGTGAACACTGAAGCTTTCTTT.

The J gene is TRBJ2-2, the V gene TRBV9; maybe TRBD1 (6 bases). The CDR3 totals 17 residues. Germline lookup yields CDR1 SGDLS and CDR2 YYNGEE. V was clipped by 3 bases and J by 4 bases, with 19 bases between them. CDR3 sequence reads: CASSGPRGQRVTGELFF. DNA of the CDR3: TGTGCCAGCAGCGGGCCTCGCGGACAGAGAGTCACCGGGGAGCTGTTTTTT.

V gene TRBV3-1 (or the pseudogene TRBV3-2) combines with J gene TRBJ1-1; no definite D call. V was cut by 0 bases and J by 8 bases, with 10 bases left in between. This CDR3 is built from 13 residues. The germline CDR1 and CDR2 sequences are LGHDT and YNNKEL (reference sequence). The CDR3 region is CASSQEFMREAFF. The CDR3 bases are TGTGCCAGCAGCCAAGAATTCATGAGAGAAGCTTTCTTT.

The V and J genes are TRBV19 and TRBJ2-1; D remains ambiguous. The CDR3 contains 14 residues. The germline CDR1 and CDR2 sequences are LNHDA and SQIVND (reference sequence). Trimming pared 6 bases from V and 2 bases from J, leaving 11 bases between. The CDR3 sequence is CASSTDWTYNEQFF. As DNA, the CDR3 is TGTGCCAGTAGCACCGACTGGACCTACAATGAGCAGTTCTTC.

The V call is TRBV18, the J call TRBJ1-6; maybe TRBD1 (6 bases). V was trimmed by 2 bases and J by 9 bases, leaving 14 bases between them. The CDR3 is 15 residues long. CDR1 and CDR2 from the germline V gene are KGHSH and LQKENI. The CDR3 protein is CASSPAAGDSSPLHF. CDR3 coding DNA: TGTGCCAGCTCACCAGCGGCAGGGGATTCTTCACCCCTCCACTTT.

The chain combines TRBV5-8 with TRBJ1-5; 8 nucleotides align to TRBD1. Germline trimming cut 9 bases from V and 7 bases from J; bases unmatched to any gene: 12. The V gene's germline CDR1 is SGHTS and CDR2 YDEGEE. This CDR3 has 14 residues. CDR3 nucleotides: TGTGCCAACAGACCCGACAGGGGCGGACAGCCCCAGCATTTT. It specifies CANRPDRGGQPQHF.

The V call is TRBV11-2, the J call TRBJ1-3; D gene uncertain. Germline assignment: CDR1 SGHAT and CDR2 FQNNGV. Trimming removed 2 bases from V and 0 bases from J, with 8 bases in between. CDR3 length: 15 amino acids. The CDR3 region has the DNA TGTGCCAGCAGCTTATTTGAGAGCTCTGGAAACACCATATATTTT. The encoded protein is CASSLFESSGNTIYF.

The V and J genes are TRBV11-2 and TRBJ1-2; perhaps TRBD1 as D (6 bases). Looked up from germline, CDR1 is SGHAT and CDR2 is FQNNGV. V was trimmed by 5 bases and J by 2 bases, leaving 12 bases between them. The CDR3 spans 14 residues. The CDR3 DNA follows: TGTGCCAGCAGCCCATCTAGGGGGAACTATGGCTACACCTTC. As protein: CASSPSRGNYGYTF.

The CDR3 DNA is TGTGCCAGCAGCGTAAACAGGGGAGGCTATGGCTACACCTTC. Translation: CASSVNRGGYGYTF. This sequence joins TRBV11-2 and TRBJ1-2; 7 bases are shared with TRBD1. The CDR3 length is 14 residues. Germline assignment: CDR1 SGHAT and CDR2 FQNNGV. Germline trimming cut 5 bases from V and 4 bases from J; bases unmatched to any gene: 7.

The V call is TRBV9, the J call TRBJ1-2; tentatively, D is TRBD1 (5 bases). The CDR3 consists of 16 residues. Germline CDR1 is SGDLS and CDR2 is YYNGEE. The V end lost 0 bases, the J end lost 8 bases, and 20 bases lay between the germline ends. The CDR3 nucleotides read TGTGCCAGCAGCGTAGAATCTAAGGTCAGGGTGCGGGGCTACACCTTC. It codes for CASSVESKVRVRGYTF.

This chain connects TRBV19 to TRBJ2-5, with D unresolved. The CDR3 length is 14 residues. Germline CDR1 LNHDA, CDR2 SQIVND (reference sequence). Trimming pared 3 bases from V and 2 bases from J, leaving 10 bases between. CDR3 coding DNA: TGTGCCAGTAGTATTTCCCCGGTACAAGAGACCCAGTACTTC. Its protein is CASSISPVQETQYF.

CDR3 sequence reads: CASSYSNPVIFF. Written as DNA, the CDR3 is TGTGCCAGCAGTTACTCGAATCCAGTTATCTTCTTT. The chain joins TRBV6-2 or TRBV6-3 to TRBJ1-1; D gene ambiguous. The CDR3 sequence is 12 residues long. V dropped 0 bases and J dropped 14 bases, with 13 bases sitting between them. CDR1 and CDR2 (germline): MNHEY, SVGEGT.

The CDR3 region is CASSLRDGSNTEAFF. The CDR3 DNA reads TGTGCCAGCAGTCTAAGGGACGGCTCGAACACTGAAGCTTTCTTT. The chain employs TRBV28 and TRBJ1-1; maybe TRBD1 (5 bases). The germline V gene encodes CDR1 MDHEN and CDR2 SYDVKM. Between the trimmed V and J ends, which lost 5 bases and 1 base, there was a span of 14 bases. CDR3 size: 15 residues. Supplemented by reference TRBV28 and TRBJ1-1, the full variable domain reads DVKVTQSSRYLVKRTGEKVFLECVQDMDHENMFWYRQDPGLGLRLIYFSYDVKMKEKGDIPEGYSVSREKKERFSLILESASTNQTSMYLCASSLRDGSNTEAFFGQGTRLTVV.

This clone has just a few counts. CDR3 coding DNA: TGTGCCACCAGCAGAGGTTGGGAGGTAGGCAATCAGCCCCAGCATTTT. Protein sequence: CATSRGWEVGNQPQHF. The chain couples TRBV15 to TRBJ1-5, with D uncertain. Germline V gene data show CDR1 as LNHNV and CDR2 as YYDKDF (reference sequence). The CDR3 spans 16 residues. The V end lost 1 base, the J end lost 2 bases, and 12 bases lay between the germline ends.

This chain links TRBV4-3 with TRBJ1-4; D unclear. The CDR3 loop spans 15 amino acids. Germline assignment: CDR1 LGHNA and CDR2 YSLEER. V lost 0 bases, J lost 3 bases, and 8 bases lay in between. The CDR3 spells CASSQDLYPNEKLFF. The DNA of the CDR3 is TGCGCCAGCAGCCAAGATCTCTATCCTAATGAAAAACTGTTTTTT.

This clone turned up a few times. This chain links TRBV7-2 with TRBJ2-2, with D unresolved. The CDR3 covers 16 residues. Germline V gene sequence: CDR1 SGHTA, CDR2 FQGNSA. Deletions cut 2 bases from V and 1 base from J, with 11 bases between. DNA for the CDR3: TGTGCCAGCAGCTTAAACCAAGTGGGGAACACCGGGGAGCTGTTTTTT. This codes for CASSLNQVGNTGELFF.

The V and J genes are TRBV2 and TRBJ2-5; 7 nucleotides agree with TRBD2. The junction had 3 bases not matched to a gene; V was cut back by 3 bases and J by 2 bases. Germline-derived CDR1 and CDR2 are SNHLY and FYNNEI. This CDR3 contains 14 residues. CDR3 nucleotides: TGTGCCAGCAGTGACGGACTAGAACAAGAGACCCAGTACTTC. Encoded protein: CASSDGLEQETQYF. Using reference TRBV2 and TRBJ2-5 for the parts outside the CDR3, the full variable domain is EPEVTQTPSHQVTQMGQEVILRCVPISNHLYFYWYRQILGQKVEFLVSFYNNEISEKSEIFDDQFSVERPDGSNFTLKIRSTKLEDSAMYFCASSDGLEQETQYFGPGTRLLVL.

The V and J genes are TRBV12-3 or TRBV12-4 and TRBJ1-2, with unresolved D. V was cut by 5 bases and J by 1 base, with 8 bases left in between. The CDR3 is made up of 13 amino acids. The CDR3 here is CASSPRSNYGYTF. The CDR3 DNA follows: TGTGCCAGCAGTCCCCGGAGTAACTATGGCTACACCTTC.

The chain has TRBV5-4 and TRBJ1-1; D gene unclear. This CDR3 spans 14 amino acids. Trimming took off 4 bases at V and 4 bases at J, with 14 bases between the two ends. CDR1 and CDR2 from the germline V gene are SGHNT and YYREEE (reference sequence). CDR3 in DNA: TGTGCCAGCAGCCCAGTAGGGAAGGGCACTGAAGCTTTCTTT. It specifies CASSPVGKGTEAFF.

The CDR3 bases are TGTGCCAGCAGCTTAAGAATAGCCAAAAACATTCAGTACTTC. Translating it yields CASSLRIAKNIQYF. This sequence joins TRBV5-8 and TRBJ2-4; D remains unclear. The V gene lost 2 bases and the J gene lost 0 bases, with 6 bases spanning the gap. The CDR3 runs to 14 residues. Germline values: CDR1 SGHTS, CDR2 YDEGEE.